The clone carrying this T cell receptor beta chain was seen a single time. Its antigen is unknown. These data originate in a study of cytomegalovirus exposure and HLA in healthy donors. Points from the study as a whole: According to the study, roughly 160 TCR beta chains were cytomegalovirus-associated.

The study ran its PCR with 60 Vbeta and 13 Jbeta primers. Sequencing used immunoSEQ multiplex PCR; TCRdb keeps in-frame clones, though not all of them. The data contain 140,000 to 150,000 clones, roughly 80% of them singletons. The CDR3 has 13 amino acids. The ends were cut back, 7 bases at V and 5 bases at J, with 17 bases in the middle. In germline, CDR1 is SQVTM, CDR2 ANQGSEA. The chain links TRBV29-1 to TRBJ2-5; possible D gene TRBD1, 6 bases. Sequencing input: PBMCs. This TCR was recovered from a female donor in good health and CMV-seronegative. The CDR3 coding sequence is TGCAGCGCCTCTTCTGGGGGCGGGGAGACCCAGTACTTC. Its protein is CSASSGGGETQYF.